The rows below give T cell receptor beta chains drawn from one sample of a study of Ad26.COV2.S vaccination and SARS-CoV-2 variants. Profiling relied on immunoSEQ multiplex PCR, and the TCRdb table lists in-frame clones only, not all of them. This sample carries hundreds of thousands of clones, about nine tenths of them seen once, and the ten largest clones take about 1.6%. The sequences come from peripheral blood, collected in a trial of Ad26.COV2.S vaccine versus placebo. These receptors came from a person between 18 and 65 years old who received the Ad26.COV2.S COVID-19 vaccine or a placebo. Both conserved end residues are part of each CDR3. Fields, in order: V gene, D gene, clone size, J gene, CDR3 protein, CDR3 DNA. The D gene is left open where the match is weak. Size tells how often a clone was seen (once, few, many) or the class of an expanded clone, and some rows leave it out.

>TRBV5-4|TRBD2|.|TRBJ2-7
CASSLFAGGGYEQYF
TGTGCCAGCAGCTTGTTCGCGGGGGGGGGTTACGAGCAGTACTTC
>TRBV7-2|.|few|TRBJ2-7
CASSLVDYEQYF
TGTGCCAGCAGCTTAGTCGACTACGAGCAGTACTTC
>TRBV5-5|TRBD2|.|TRBJ2-5
CASSPPRGGQETQYF
TGTGCCAGCAGTCCCCCCCGGGGGGGACAAGAGACCCAGTACTTC
>TRBV6-2/TRBV6-3|.|.|TRBJ2-1
CASSWDTQNEQFF
TGTGCCAGCAGTTGGGACACCCAGAATGAGCAGTTCTTC
>TRBV5-5|.|.|TRBJ2-3
CASSLGGWGTDTQYF
TGTGCCAGCAGCTTGGGTGGGTGGGGGACAGATACGCAGTATTTT
>TRBV6-5|TRBD1|.|TRBJ1-6
CASSLTTGERSPLHF
TGTGCCAGCAGTCTCACGACAGGGGAACGGTCACCCCTCCACTTT
>TRBV29-1|TRBD1|.|TRBJ1-1
CSVQGVGAFF
TGCAGCGTGCAGGGGGTCGGGGCTTTCTTT
>TRBV27|.|.|TRBJ2-7
CASSLTGGPSYEQYF
TGTGCCAGCAGTTTAACGGGTGGACCCTCCTACGAGCAGTACTTC
>TRBV7-2|TRBD1|.|TRBJ1-6
CASSSDRVVSSPLHF
TGTGCCAGCAGCTCAGACAGGGTAGTTAGCTCACCCCTCCACTTT
>TRBV11-2|.|.|TRBJ1-1
CASSHDLETGTGAFF
TGTGCCAGCAGTCACGACCTAGAGACAGGTACGGGCGCTTTCTTT
>TRBV7-9|.|.|TRBJ1-2
CASSLISYGYTF
TGTGCCAGCAGCTTAATCAGCTATGGCTACACCTTC
>TRBV7-2|TRBD1|.|TRBJ1-1
CASSLRGGQMNTEAFF
TGTGCCAGCAGCCTTAGGGGGGGACAGATGAACACTGAAGCTTTCTTT
>TRBV7-2|TRBD1|.|TRBJ1-6
CASSLLRQGLKPDSPLHF
TGTGCCAGCAGCTTACTCCGACAGGGCCTCAAACCGGATTCACCCCTCCACTTT
>TRBV19|.|.|TRBJ1-5
CATQSGGNQPQHF
TGTGCCACACAATCAGGGGGCAATCAGCCCCAGCATTTT
>TRBV10-2|.|.|TRBJ1-3
CASSEPVLMRSGNTIYF
TGCGCCAGCAGTGAGCCGGTCCTCATGAGGTCTGGGAACACCATATATTTT
>TRBV4-3|.|.|TRBJ2-7
CASSQGPGNSYEQYF
TGCGCCAGCAGCCAAGGACCTGGGAATTCCTACGAGCAGTACTTC
>TRBV6-5|.|.|TRBJ1-2
CASSYSTGNYGYTF
TGTGCCAGCAGTTACTCGACGGGGAACTATGGCTACACCTTC
>TRBV18|.|.|TRBJ2-5
CASSPPFQETQYF
TGTGCCAGCTCACCGCCATTCCAAGAGACCCAGTACTTC
>TRBV4-3|.|.|TRBJ2-7
CASSRGLAYEQYF
TGCGCCAGCAGCCGGGGGTTGGCCTACGAGCAGTACTTC
>TRBV19|TRBD2|few|TRBJ2-2
CASSIRGENTGELFF
TGTGCCAGTAGTATCCGGGGGGAGAACACCGGGGAGCTGTTTTTT
>TRBV18|.|.|TRBJ1-2
CASSPTQSNYGYTF
TGTGCCAGCTCACCAACACAGTCTAACTATGGCTACACCTTC
>TRBV18|.|.|TRBJ2-3
CASSPWGDSTDTQYF
TGTGCCAGCTCACCTTGGGGGGACAGCACAGATACGCAGTATTTT
>TRBV7-9|TRBD1|.|TRBJ1-6
CASSLSPGGGISPLHF
TGTGCCAGCAGCTTAAGTCCAGGGGGAGGCATTTCACCCCTCCACTTT
>TRBV5-1|.|.|TRBJ2-3
CASSFGADTQYF
TGCGCCAGCAGCTTTGGTGCAGATACGCAGTATTTT
>TRBV5-1|TRBD1|once|TRBJ2-3
CASTLPRGQTDTQYF
TGCGCCAGCACTCTCCCCAGGGGGCAGACAGATACGCAGTATTTT
>TRBV19|TRBD2|.|TRBJ2-4
CASSRDAGTSELAKNIQYF
TGTGCCAGTAGTAGAGATGCCGGGACTAGCGAATTAGCCAAAAACATTCAGTACTTC
>TRBV12-5|.|.|TRBJ2-2
CASGAPWGTLVVNTGELFF
TGTGCTAGTGGCGCCCCTTGGGGGACATTAGTGGTGAACACCGGGGAGCTGTTTTTT
>TRBV7-2|.|.|TRBJ2-6
CASSLRVSGANVLTF
TGTGCCAGCAGCTTAAGAGTATCTGGGGCCAACGTCCTGACTTTC
>TRBV4-3|.|.|TRBJ2-5
CASSQGTNRETQYF
TGCGCCAGCAGCCAAGGGACAAATAGAGAGACCCAGTACTTC
>TRBV5-1|.|.|TRBJ1-2
CASSLVGGNGYTF
TGCGCCAGCAGCTTGGTTGGGGGGAATGGCTACACCTTC
>TRBV3-1/TRBV3-2|TRBD2|.|TRBJ2-1
CASSQGDSRGGGEQFF
TGTGCCAGCAGCCAAGGCGACTCGCGGGGGGGCGGGGAGCAGTTCTTC
>TRBV5-6|.|.|TRBJ1-1
CASSSGWYTEAFF
TGTGCCAGCAGCTCGGGATGGTACACTGAAGCTTTCTTT
>TRBV28|TRBD2|.|TRBJ2-1
CASSLWAGGYNEQFF
TGTGCCAGCAGTTTATGGGCGGGGGGTTACAATGAGCAGTTCTTC
>TRBV5-6|.|.|TRBJ2-3
CASSWLGGPGTDTQYF
TGTGCCAGCAGCTGGCTGGGGGGTCCTGGCACAGATACGCAGTATTTT
>TRBV4-3|.|.|TRBJ1-1
CASSQEIGGLNTEAFF
TGCGCCAGCAGCCAAGAGATAGGGGGATTGAACACTGAAGCTTTCTTT
>TRBV30|.|once|TRBJ2-7
CAWIGAYEQYF
TGTGCCTGGATTGGGGCCTACGAGCAGTACTTC
>TRBV7-9|.|few|TRBJ2-2
CASSLRASGTGELFF
TGTGCCAGCAGCTTGAGGGCGTCGGGCACCGGGGAGCTGTTTTTT
>TRBV19|TRBD2|.|TRBJ2-5
CASSRGLDPQETQYF
TGTGCCAGTAGTAGGGGACTAGACCCCCAAGAGACCCAGTACTTC
>TRBV19|TRBD1|.|TRBJ1-6
CASSNGQGVNSPLHF
TGTGCCAGTAGTAACGGACAGGGAGTAAATTCACCCCTCCACTTT
>TRBV18|.|.|TRBJ1-4
CASSPIEGNFNEKLFF
TGTGCCAGCTCACCAATAGAGGGAAACTTTAATGAAAAACTGTTTTTT
>TRBV5-8|TRBD1|.|TRBJ1-2
CASSLVGGADGYTF
TGTGCCAGCAGCTTGGTAGGGGGCGCGGATGGCTACACCTTC
>TRBV3-1/TRBV3-2|.|.|TRBJ1-2
CASTPGSILIGYTF
TGTGCCAGCACCCCGGGGTCCATCCTGATCGGCTACACCTTC